The sequence of this T cell receptor beta chain was determined in a study of human T cells and chemical hapten exposure. Time point: pre-sensitization, week 0. As for treatment: therapeutic diphenylcyclopropenone sensitization with weekly scalp DPC. The V and J ends lost 0 bases and 10 bases, in that order; junction bases with no gene match: 10. The CDR3 totals 15 residues. Per the germline V gene, CDR1 is MNHEY and CDR2 is SVGAGI. TCRdb redid the calling of the RACE reads with MiXCR, one entry per CDR3 protein. The table lists about 180,000 distinct CDR3 sequences, under 35% of them singletons, with 2.9% in the top ten.

The sequences come from whole blood, collected in connection with sensitization to the hapten diphenylcyclopropenone (DPC). This TCR derives from a young woman with alopecia areata. Some clones in this sample may be carry-over from other donors' samples. The chain has TRBV6-5 and TRBJ1-1; 8 bases are shared with TRBD1. The CDR3 region is CASSYSGRGQSGAFF. The CDR3 nucleotides are TGTGCCAGCAGTTACTCTGGCAGGGGGCAAAGTGGAGCTTTCTTT.